In its sample, the clone carrying this T cell receptor (beta chain) was seen a few times. Antigen: not known. J was trimmed by 3 bases and V by 5 bases; bases with no gene match: 7. This CDR3 contains 15 residues. Using its own MiXCR run on the 5' RACE reads, TCRdb lists one record per CDR3 protein. Of over 500,000 distinct CDR3 sequences listed, around 20% are singletons. The data are from a study of identical twins. Study-level findings and limits: Invariant cells of the MAIT and iNKT types might have partly distorted the zero-insertion analyses. The study drew conclusions from cross-sectional statistical analysis, not from following the same donors.

This same sample was also part of a study on T cells expressing NK-cell markers. That source adds: Sorting of alpha-beta TCR T cells alone was achieved in several experiments with an anti-gamma-delta TCR antibody.

This clonotype was obtained from a woman younger than 35 in good health. This rearrangement joins TRBV12-3 or TRBV12-4 to TRBJ2-5, with 9 bases lining up with TRBD2. The sequenced sample was CD4+ T cells sorted from blood. This CDR3 is CASSARLADKETQYF. For the CDR3, the DNA is TGTGCCAGCAGTGCGCGACTAGCGGACAAAGAGACCCAGTACTTC.